This T cell receptor beta chain derives from a study of T cells in Graves' hyperthyroidism and ophthalmopathy. From RNA transcripts, TCR beta CDR3 regions were amplified. HTBI primers drove first-round RT-PCR of the TCR CDR3. TCRdb independently ran MiXCR on the multiplex PCR reads; one entry per CDR3 protein. The profile shows 500,000 or so distinct CDR3 sequences, 17% of them singletons. This clonotype was recorded at least ten times. The germline V gene encodes CDR1 GTSNPN and CDR2 SVGIG (reference sequence). The CDR3 is 14 residues long. The V end lost 3 bases, the J end lost 7 bases, and 18 bases lay between the germline ends.

V and J are TRBV30 and TRBJ1-2; a weak D match, TRBD1 (5 bases). The material sequenced was blood. The origin of this receptor is a woman aged 18-35 years with Graves' ophthalmopathy. Here the CDR3 reads CAWRESLTGTGYTF. The CDR3, as DNA: TGTGCCTGGAGGGAGAGCTTAACGGGGACTGGCTACACCTTC. The full variable domain, rest sourced from reference TRBV30 and TRBJ1-2, is SQTIHQWPATLVQPVGSPLSLECTVEGTSNPNLYWYRQAAGRGLQLLFYSVGIGQISSEVPQNLSASRPQDRQFILSSKKLLLSDSGFYLCAWRESLTGTGYTFGSGTRLTVV.